The rows below give T cell receptor beta chains drawn from one sample of a study of PD-1 blockade in classical Hodgkin lymphoma. Clones were read by immunoSEQ multiplex PCR, and TCRdb kept only the in-frame ones, dropping some. Among 75,000 to 95,000 clones, about 83% were seen once, and the ten largest hold over 15%. Specimen: peripheral blood mononuclear cells (PBMCs), collected before the fourth cycle of nivolumab. The receptors shown here come from a human donor with classical Hodgkin lymphoma. Each CDR3 is given without its conserved first and last residue.

>TRBV7-2|TRBJ2-1
ASSPWTGYTDEQF
>TRBV7-2|TRBJ1-1
ASSLRWVSTEAF
>TRBV19|TRBJ1-1
ASSIGLLGQEPF
>TRBV6-5|TRBJ1-5
ASLGDNQPQH
>TRBV5-1|TRBJ1-1
ASSLAPGPDAEAF
>TRBV29-1|TRBJ1-3
SVEVPRGGNTIY
>TRBV10-3|TRBJ2-7
AISESISGYSYEQY
>TRBV6-5|TRBJ2-1
ASSSIPAGAYNEQF
>TRBV27|TRBJ1-4
ASSLSVGRVATNEKLF
>TRBV7-9|TRBJ2-7
ASSPQLYEQY
>TRBV7-9|TRBJ1-1
ASSSQVNTEAF
>TRBV10-3|TRBJ2-7
ASTGTGAYEQY
>TRBV29-1|TRBJ2-1
SVSSGLSNEQF
>TRBV28|TRBJ2-7
ASSWGARAPPGY
>TRBV5-4|TRBJ2-5
ASSFVGTKKPQETQY
>TRBV30|TRBJ1-2
AWFLGYGYT
>TRBV29-1|TRBJ1-1
SVRMDTEAF
>TRBV27|TRBJ1-2
ASSSRGTGGGYT
>TRBV18|TRBJ1-1
ASSWGQGRNTEAF
>TRBV5-1|TRBJ2-5
ASSLAGGEETQY
>TRBV2|TRBJ1-5
ASSERPEGPQH
>TRBV5-4|TRBJ2-5
ASSPRSPSAQETQY
>TRBV4-1|TRBJ1-2
ASSPQGAWGYT
>TRBV10-1|TRBJ2-3
ASAEAGVAADTQY
>TRBV11-1|TRBJ2-2
ASSPDSNTGELF
>TRBV10-3|TRBJ2-5
AIRQSLAGETQY
>TRBV10-3|TRBJ2-7
AIRGTEGSYEQY
>TRBV14|TRBJ1-2
ASSQLDRGSDGYT
>TRBV5-6|TRBJ1-2
ASSLAGQRMRSDYT
>TRBV5-4|TRBJ2-3
ASSSGGGRTDTQY
>TRBV27|TRBJ2-1
ASSGLGQGGHNEQF
>TRBV4-2|TRBJ2-3
ASSPGLAGDKSTDTQY
>TRBV9|TRBJ2-3
ASSRAGMADTQY
>TRBV19|TRBJ2-5
ASSGGTPGETQY
>TRBV5-1|TRBJ2-7
ASSFEGGTYEQY
>TRBV7-2|TRBJ2-1
ASSLGLAGTNEQF
>TRBV10-3|TRBJ2-7
AISDRDRPYEQY
>TRBV11-1|TRBJ2-6
ASSFLNILGSGANVLT
>TRBV18|TRBJ2-7
ASSPLAGVYEQY
>TRBV19|TRBJ1-2
ASSIAGGYYGYT
>TRBV5-4|TRBJ2-3
ASTKREMIDTQY
>TRBV7-2|TRBJ2-7
ASSASGTGRSYEQY
>TRBV6-1|TRBJ2-3
ASSEEGRGRTDTQY
>TRBV4-2|TRBJ2-7
ASSQGLGLSYEQY
>TRBV29-1|TRBJ2-7
SVVGTLSYEQY
>TRBV5-1|TRBJ1-4
ASSLELVTSGEKLF
>TRBV25-1|TRBJ2-7
ASSGWTSGSYEQY
>TRBV9|TRBJ2-6
ASSALASGANVLT
>TRBV7-9|TRBJ2-7
ASSPSPGTGSSYEQY
>TRBV10-3|TRBJ2-1
AISVGSEGSEQF
>TRBV4-1|TRBJ2-1
ASSQVGTIPHGEQF
>TRBV11-2|TRBJ2-7
ASSPYGEQY
>TRBV28|TRBJ1-2
ASSPGRGGHYGYT
>TRBV7-2|TRBJ1-2
ASSLDRLRYGYT
>TRBV5-4|TRBJ2-2
ASSLRNTGELF